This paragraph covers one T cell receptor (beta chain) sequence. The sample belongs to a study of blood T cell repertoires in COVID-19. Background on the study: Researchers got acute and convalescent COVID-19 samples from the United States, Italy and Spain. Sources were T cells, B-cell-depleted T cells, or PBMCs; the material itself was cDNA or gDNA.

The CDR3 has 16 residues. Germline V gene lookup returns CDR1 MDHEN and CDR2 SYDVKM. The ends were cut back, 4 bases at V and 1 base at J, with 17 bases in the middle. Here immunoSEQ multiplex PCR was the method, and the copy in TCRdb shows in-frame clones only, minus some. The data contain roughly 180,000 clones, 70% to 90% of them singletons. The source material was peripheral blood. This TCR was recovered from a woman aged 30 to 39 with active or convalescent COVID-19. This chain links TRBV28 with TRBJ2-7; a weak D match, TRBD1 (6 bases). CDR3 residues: CASSSMMIQGSYEQYF. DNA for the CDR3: TGTGCCAGCAGTTCTATGATGATACAGGGTTCCTACGAGCAGTACTTC.